This TCR beta chain was profiled in a study of beta chain features in type 1 diabetes. Study results and limitations: TCRB CDR3 length was moderately but significantly reduced in all four CD4+ subsets of Type 1 diabetes patients. Cells that show high TCR expression could be over-represented by cDNA sequencing.

The entirety of the isolated RNA underwent reverse transcription, so expressed TCRB transcripts were sequenced. TCRdb keeps only in-frame clones here, not all; method: immunoSEQ multiplex PCR. The repertoire has about 400,000 clones, 10% to 15% of them found once; the top ten carry 0.01%. In regard to this clone: What it binds is unknown.

The length of the CDR3 is 12 residues. Looked up from germline, CDR1 is MNHNS and CDR2 is SASEGT. V was shortened by 2 bases and J by 7 bases, with 6 bases between the two germline ends. The chain is built from TRBV6-1 and TRBJ1-5; unclear D gene. The specimen was naive CD4+ T cells from blood. This TCR came from a young woman with type 1 diabetes. CDR3 nucleotide sequence: TGTGCCAGCAGTGAACGGGAACAGCCCCAGCATTTT. Its translation is CASSEREQPQHF.